The 24 T cell receptor beta chains below come from one sample, sequenced in a study of T cells in women clearing cervical HPV infection. Sequenced by immunoSEQ multiplex PCR; TCRdb stores in-frame clones only, minus some. This repertoire includes tens of thousands of clones. Material: blood buffy coat. All receptors derive from a woman aged 18-70 years with a cervical HPV16 infection that either progressed to CIN3+ or cleared (not recorded which).

Of note for this clone: The DNA ends 3 residues before the CDR3 does, and the rest of the CDR3 is filled in from the germline J gene. The V and J genes are TRBV29-1 and TRBJ1-2; maybe TRBD1 (5 bases). The CDR3 runs to 11 residues. With 4 bases removed from V and 2 bases from J, the gap between germline ends came to 5 bases. Germline CDR1 SQVTM, CDR2 ANQGSEA. Here the CDR3 reads CSVGQNYGYTF. CDR3 bases read: TGCAGCGTTGGACAGAACTATGGC.

As to this clone: The read ends 3 residues early relative to the CDR3; the germline J gene fills the gap. The V and J genes are TRBV28 and TRBJ2-4; perhaps TRBD1 as D (6 bases). The CDR3 contains 15 residues. Between the trimmed V and J ends, which lost 5 bases and 6 bases, there was a span of 17 bases. The germline CDR1 and CDR2 sequences are MDHEN and SYDVKM. The sequenced CDR3 bases are TGTGCCAGCAGTCCCGGACAGTCAACCTTAAACATT. It is translated as CASSPGQSTLNI. The full CDR3 reads CASSPGQSTLNIQYF.

In the case of this clone: With the read ending 3 residues before the CDR3 end, the germline J gene is used to fill in that end. This chain uses TRBV25-1 with TRBJ2-5; 7 bases agree with TRBD1. CDR1 and CDR2 (germline): MGHDK, SYGVNS. Unmatched junction bases numbered 6, after V lost 4 bases and J lost 1 base. The CDR3 is 15 residues long. CDR3 region: CASSGDRQGQETQYF. The covered CDR3 bases are TGTGCCAGCAGTGGTGATCGACAGGGCCAAGAGACC. The variable domain in full, completed from reference TRBV25-1 and TRBJ2-5, reads EADIYQTPRYLVIGTGKKITLECSQTMGHDKMYWYQQDPGMELHLIHYSYGVNSTEKGDLSSESTVSRIRTEHFPLTLESARPSHTSQYLCASSGDRQGQETQYFGPGTRLLVL.

Concerning this clone itself: The read terminates 3 residues ahead of where the CDR3 ends, so the germline J gene completes it. The V call is TRBV6-1, the J call TRBJ1-2; D remains ambiguous. This CDR3 is built from 14 residues. CDR1 and CDR2 from the germline V gene are MNHNS and SASEGT. The CDR3 protein is CASSEEPRSCVYTF. CDR3 bases read: TGTGCCAGCAGTGAAGAGCCCAGGAGTTGCGTC.

With respect to this clone: The observed sequence ends 3 residues before the CDR3 terminus, with the missing tail filled in from the germline J gene. The rearrangement links TRBV5-1 to TRBJ2-1; D might be TRBD2 (6 bases). The CDR3 covers 15 residues. Germline V gene lookup returns CDR1 SGHRS and CDR2 YFSETQ. V shed 2 bases and J shed 0 bases, with 9 bases lying between them. The part of the CDR3 DNA that was read is TGCGCCAGCAGCTTTGGGGGGAGCTCCTACAATGAG. Its protein is CASSFGGSSYNE. The complete CDR3 sequence is CASSFGGSSYNEQFF.

Details on this clone: The CDR3 end is not reached by the read, which stops 3 residues before it; the germline J gene fills it in. The rearrangement uses TRBV10-3 and TRBJ2-1; TRBD2 is a possible D gene (6 bases). This CDR3 spans 12 amino acids. Germline loops: CDR1 ENHRY, CDR2 SYGVKD. V was clipped by 8 bases and J by 7 bases, with 12 bases between them. The sequenced CDR3 bases are TGTGCCATCCAAGGGGCGGGGAATGAG. Its translation: CAIQGAGNE. The CDR3, in full, reads CAIQGAGNEQFF.

In terms of frequency, this clone is medium-sized. The CDR3 end falls 3 residues outside the read, so it is completed with the germline J gene. The rearrangement links TRBV7-2 to TRBJ2-1; TRBD2 aligns across 7 bases. The germline V gene has CDR1 SGHTA and CDR2 FQGNSA. The CDR3 covers 15 residues. V shed 5 bases and J 5 bases; nucleotides not matched to a gene: 9. The chain's CDR3 is CASSKARDYNNEQFF. The covered CDR3 bases are TGTGCCAGCAGCAAAGCCCGGGACTATAACAATGAG.

Worth noting for this clone: The read stops 3 residues short of the end of the CDR3; the missing end is completed from the germline J gene. The J gene is TRBJ1-5, the V gene TRBV11-2, with 8 bases aligning to TRBD1. CDR3 length: 15 amino acids. Germline V CDR1 and CDR2: SGHAT, FQNNGV. V gave up 6 bases and J gave up 1 base; unmatched junction bases: 5. CDR3 region: CASSYTGGSNQPQHF. The CDR3 DNA, read in part, is TGTGCCAGCAGTTATACAGGGGGGAGCAATCAGCCC.

In regard to this clone: The read ends 3 residues early relative to the CDR3; the germline J gene fills the gap. This rearrangement joins TRBV7-2 to TRBJ2-5; 9 bases are shared with TRBD2. This CDR3 is built from 14 residues. J gave up 5 bases and V 3 bases, and 4 bases lay outside the gene matches. Germline assignment: CDR1 SGHTA and CDR2 FQGNSA. The sequenced CDR3 bases are TGTGCCAGCAGCTTTAGCGGGGGCACGGAGACC. Translating it yields CASSFSGGTET. The CDR3, in full, reads CASSFSGGTETQYF. Combining the CDR3 with reference TRBV7-2 and TRBJ2-5 gives the whole variable domain GAGVSQSPSNKVTEKGKDVELRCDPISGHTALYWYRQSLGQGLEFLIYFQGNSAPDKSGLPSDRFSAERTGGSVSTLTIQRTQQEDSAVYLCASSFSGGTETQYFGPGTRLLVL.

In regard to this clone: The read ends 3 residues shy of where the CDR3 ends; the end is completed using the germline J gene. V is TRBV20-1 and J is TRBJ1-1; TRBD1 matches at 7 bases. The V gene end was trimmed by 0 bases and the J gene end by 4 bases; junction bases not matched to a gene: 5. Germline loops: CDR1 DFQATT, CDR2 SNEGSKA (reference sequence). The length of the CDR3 is 14 residues. CDR3 region: CSARDYRGLTEAFF. The covered CDR3 bases are TGCAGTGCTAGAGATTACAGGGGACTCACTGAA.

CDR3 residues: CASSVVGQGQNEQFF. The sequenced CDR3 bases are TGTGCCAGCAGCGTAGTGGGACAGGGACAAAATGAG. The rearrangement uses TRBV9 and TRBJ2-1, with 9 positions matching TRBD1. The sequenced fragment ends 3 residues before the CDR3 boundary, so the rest is inferred from the germline J gene. The CDR3 sequence is 15 residues long. The V segment lost 0 bases and the J segment 7 bases; nucleotides outside the gene matches: 5. Germline CDR1 and CDR2: SGDLS and YYNGEE.

In the case of this clone: The read finishes 3 residues shy of the CDR3 end, and the germline J gene is used to complete it. The chain joins TRBV19 to TRBJ1-2; D is unclear. Germline CDR1 is LNHDA and CDR2 is SQIVND (reference sequence). The CDR3 is 13 amino acids. Partial CDR3 DNA: TGTGCCAGTAGTCCCTCCCTCGGGGATACC. Protein sequence: CASSPSLGDT. The full-length CDR3 reads as CASSPSLGDTYTF.

The CDR3 here is CASSSGGGGSYNEQFF. The sequenced part of the CDR3 DNA is TGTGCCAGCAGCTCCGGCGGGGGCGGGAGTTACAATGAG. This sequence joins TRBV7-3 and TRBJ2-1; D possibly corresponds to TRBD2 (7 bases). The read comes to an end 3 residues before the CDR3 does, leaving the germline J gene to fill in the end. This CDR3 is built from 16 residues. The V gene's germline CDR1 is SGHTA and CDR2 FQGTGA. Trimming took off 4 bases at V and 4 bases at J, with 17 bases between the two ends.

About this clone itself: With the read ending 3 residues before the CDR3 end, the germline J gene is used to fill in that end. The rearrangement links TRBV19 to TRBJ2-7; 10 bases are shared with TRBD2. The germline V gene encodes CDR1 LNHDA and CDR2 SQIVND (reference sequence). This CDR3 has 21 residues. With V trimmed by 5 bases and J by 1 base, 23 bases remained unmatched. Partial CDR3 DNA: TGTGCCAGTAGTCGGAATCCGCGCCCGGGGCTAGCGGGAGTTCGATCCTACGAG. It translates to CASSRNPRPGLAGVRSYE. The full CDR3 is CASSRNPRPGLAGVRSYEQYF.

In regard to this clone: The CDR3 end falls 3 residues outside the read, so it is completed with the germline J gene. The rearrangement links TRBV30 to TRBJ2-7; 7 nucleotides agree with TRBD1. Germline loops: CDR1 GTSNPN, CDR2 SVGIG (reference sequence). The CDR3 spans 14 residues. V was pared by 8 bases and J by 3 bases, with 13 bases of the junction left unmatched. Incomplete CDR3 DNA: TGTGCCGGGCACGCCGGGACAGCTTACTACGAG. Protein product: CAGHAGTAYYE. The entire CDR3 protein reads CAGHAGTAYYEQYF.

For this clone: The read falls 3 residues short of the CDR3 end, and the missing part is taken from the germline J gene. V gene TRBV20-1 combines with J gene TRBJ2-7, with D perhaps matching TRBD1 or TRBD2 (5 bases each). Trimming removed 3 bases at V and 0 bases at J, with 18 bases between. Looked up from germline, CDR1 is DFQATT and CDR2 is SNEGSKA (reference sequence). The CDR3 contains 16 residues. The CDR3 DNA, read in part, is TGCAGTGCTAGGATGTCCCGCGCGAGGGGCTCCTACGAG. Its protein is CSARMSRARGSYE. From start to end, the CDR3 is CSARMSRARGSYEQYF.

Comments on this clone: The read halts 3 residues ahead of the CDR3 end, with the missing end drawn from the germline J gene. V usage is TRBV20-1 and J usage is TRBJ2-3; D is ambiguous. Trimming took 3 bases from V and 3 from J, leaving 19 bases between them. This CDR3 is built from 16 residues. Germline V gives CDR1 DFQATT, CDR2 SNEGSKA (reference sequence). The CDR3 loop reads CSASTVSQGFTDTQYF. CDR3 DNA (partial): TGCAGTGCTAGTACGGTCAGTCAAGGGTTTACAGATACG.

To note about this clone: The read ends 3 residues early relative to the CDR3; the germline J gene fills the gap. The genes are TRBV6-2 or TRBV6-3 and TRBJ2-1; perhaps TRBD2 as D (6 bases). Germline assignment: CDR1 MNHEY and CDR2 SVGEGT. V was clipped by 2 bases and J by 0 bases, with 11 bases between them. The CDR3 totals 16 residues. The CDR3 is CASSYGLSGSYNEQFF. CDR3 DNA (partial): TGTGCCAGCAGTTACGGGCTTAGCGGCTCCTACAATGAG.

A note on this clone: The observed sequence ends 3 residues before the CDR3 terminus, with the missing tail filled in from the germline J gene. V gene TRBV19 combines with J gene TRBJ2-6, with 8 nucleotides matching TRBD1. Germline CDR1 reads LNHDA; CDR2 reads SQIVND (reference sequence). This CDR3 is 18 amino acids long. V was pared by 2 bases and J by 3 bases, with 9 bases of the junction left unmatched. The CDR3 here is CASSIRRTGQFGANVLTF. The DNA read from the CDR3 is TGTGCCAGTAGTATAAGGAGGACAGGGCAATTTGGGGCCAACGTC.

As concerns this clone: The observed sequence ends 3 residues before the CDR3 terminus, with the missing tail filled in from the germline J gene. The genes are TRBV4-1 and TRBJ2-7; 9 bases align to TRBD2. Trimming took 1 base from V and 2 from J; bases not matched to a gene: 9. The CDR3 has 17 residues. Germline-derived CDR1 and CDR2 are MGHRA and YSYEKL. The CDR3 DNA, read in part, is TGCGCCAGCAGCCAAGGGTTGCGGGAGGGCCCGACCTACGAG. It specifies CASSQGLREGPTYE. The complete CDR3 protein is CASSQGLREGPTYEQYF.

Concerning this clone itself: The read terminates 3 residues ahead of where the CDR3 ends, so the germline J gene completes it. The chain couples TRBV6-2 or TRBV6-3 to TRBJ2-1; TRBD1 is a possible D gene (6 bases). Germline CDR1 MNHEY, CDR2 SVGEGT. Trimming shortened V by 6 bases and J by 6 bases, and 9 bases separated the two germline ends. The length of the CDR3 is 12 residues. The CDR3 region is CASSQQGNEQFF. The sequenced CDR3 bases are TGTGCCAGCAGCCAACAGGGCAATGAG.

Concerning this clone itself: Read sequence stops 3 residues before the CDR3 end, and the germline J gene provides the missing end. V usage is TRBV6-2 or TRBV6-3 and J usage is TRBJ2-3; 7 bases match TRBD2. The V gene's germline CDR1 is MNHEY and CDR2 SVGEGT. Losses at the gene ends were 10 bases for V and 1 base for J; bases not matched to a gene: 11. This CDR3 contains 15 residues. The sequenced part of the CDR3 DNA is TGTGCCACCGTCCCTAGCGGCTGGGGCACAGATACG. It is translated as CATVPSGWGTDT. In full, the CDR3 is CATVPSGWGTDTQYF.

With regard to this clone: The read gets to within 3 residues of the CDR3 end, and the germline J gene fills in the rest. The V call is TRBV11-2, the J call TRBJ2-7; TRBD1 might be the D (6 bases). Germline CDR1 reads SGHAT; CDR2 reads FQNNGV. The CDR3 contains 14 residues. V lost 5 bases and J 5 bases, leaving 16 bases between the germline ends. The chain's CDR3 is CASSPDRKMDEQYF. CDR3 DNA (partial): TGTGCCAGCAGCCCCGACAGGAAGATGGACGAG.

Comments on this clone: The DNA ends 3 residues before the CDR3 does, and the rest of the CDR3 is filled in from the germline J gene. V is TRBV4-2 and J is TRBJ2-3; maybe TRBD2 (6 bases). Trimming removed 4 bases from V and 2 bases from J, with 10 bases in between. Germline V gives CDR1 LGHNA, CDR2 YNFKEQ. The CDR3 has 14 amino acids. The part of the CDR3 DNA that was read is TGTGCCAGCAGCCCAGGGAGGCTCACAGATACG. Amino acids: CASSPGRLTDT. The CDR3 reads in full as CASSPGRLTDTQYF.